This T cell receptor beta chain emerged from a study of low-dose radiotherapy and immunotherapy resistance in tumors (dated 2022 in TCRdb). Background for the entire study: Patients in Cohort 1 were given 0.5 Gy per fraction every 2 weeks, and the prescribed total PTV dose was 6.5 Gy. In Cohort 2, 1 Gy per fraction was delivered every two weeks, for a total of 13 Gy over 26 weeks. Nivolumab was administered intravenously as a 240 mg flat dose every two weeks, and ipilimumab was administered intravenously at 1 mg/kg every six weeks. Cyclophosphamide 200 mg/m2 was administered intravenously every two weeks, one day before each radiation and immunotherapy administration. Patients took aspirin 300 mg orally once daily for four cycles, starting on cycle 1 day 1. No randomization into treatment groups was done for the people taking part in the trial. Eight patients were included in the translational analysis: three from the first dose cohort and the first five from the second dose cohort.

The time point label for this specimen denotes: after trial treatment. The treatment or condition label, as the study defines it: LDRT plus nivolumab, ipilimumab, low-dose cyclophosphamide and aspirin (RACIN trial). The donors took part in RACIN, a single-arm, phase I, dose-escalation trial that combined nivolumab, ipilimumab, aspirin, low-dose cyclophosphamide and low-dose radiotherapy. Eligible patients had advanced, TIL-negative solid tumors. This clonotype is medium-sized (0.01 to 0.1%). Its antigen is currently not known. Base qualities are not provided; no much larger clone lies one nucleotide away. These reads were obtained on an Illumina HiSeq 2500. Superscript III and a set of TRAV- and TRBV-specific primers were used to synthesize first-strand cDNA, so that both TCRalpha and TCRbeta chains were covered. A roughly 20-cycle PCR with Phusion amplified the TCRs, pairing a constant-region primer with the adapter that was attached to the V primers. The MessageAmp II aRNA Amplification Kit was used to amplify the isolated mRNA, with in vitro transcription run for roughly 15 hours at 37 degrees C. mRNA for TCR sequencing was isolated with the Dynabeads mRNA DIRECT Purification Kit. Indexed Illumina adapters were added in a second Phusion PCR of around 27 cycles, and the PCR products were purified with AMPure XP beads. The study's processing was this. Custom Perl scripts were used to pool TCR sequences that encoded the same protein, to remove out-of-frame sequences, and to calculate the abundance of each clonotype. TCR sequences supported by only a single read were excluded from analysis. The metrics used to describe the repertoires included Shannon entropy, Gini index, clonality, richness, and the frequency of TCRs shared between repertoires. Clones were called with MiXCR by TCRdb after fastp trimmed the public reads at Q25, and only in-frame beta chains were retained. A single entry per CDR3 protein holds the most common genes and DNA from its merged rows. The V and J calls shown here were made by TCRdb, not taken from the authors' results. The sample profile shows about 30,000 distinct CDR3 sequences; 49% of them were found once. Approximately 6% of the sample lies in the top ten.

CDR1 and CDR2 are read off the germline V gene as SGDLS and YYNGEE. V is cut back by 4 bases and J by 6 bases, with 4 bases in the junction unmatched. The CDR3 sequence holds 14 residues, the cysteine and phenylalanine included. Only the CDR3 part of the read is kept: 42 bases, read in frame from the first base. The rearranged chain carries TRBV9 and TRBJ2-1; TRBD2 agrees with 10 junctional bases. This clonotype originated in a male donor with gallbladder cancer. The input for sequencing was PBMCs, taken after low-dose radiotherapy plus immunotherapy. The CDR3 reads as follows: CASSKRTSGNEQFF. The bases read TGTGCCAGCAGCAAAAGGACTAGCGGCAATGAGCAGTTCTTC.